This TCR beta chain was sequenced for a study of follicular helper T cells after annual influenza vaccination. J lost 2 bases, V lost 4 bases, and 7 bases had no gene match. Looked up from germline, CDR1 is SNHLY and CDR2 is FYNNEI. This CDR3 region has 17 residues. Details on this clone: Its antigen is not known.

Noted time point: 2014-2015 season, 7 days after vaccination. Study-wide points: Most later recoveries of Day 7 ICOS+CD38+ clones were ICOS-CD38- cTfh. Recurrent ICOS+CD38+ cTfh clonotypes included tetramer and AIM influenza-specific ones.

Only in-frame clones appear in the TCRdb table, and some are missing; sequencing was by immunoSEQ multiplex PCR. The data hold about 16,000 clones, with 65% to 85% observed a single time. The TCR was taken from an adult who received the influenza vaccine. The starting material was CXCR5+ CD38- circulating T follicular helper cells from blood, obtained 7 days after influenza vaccination. Subset described: circulating Tfh, non-naive CD4+CXCR5+PD-1+ (ICOS+CD38+ or ICOS-CD38-). The rearrangement joins TRBV2 to TRBJ2-6, with TRBD2 identical over 8 bases. The CDR3 is CASSGLRGGTGANVLTF. The DNA for the CDR3 is TGTGCCAGCAGTGGTCTCCGGGGGGGCACTGGGGCCAACGTCCTGACTTTC.